This T cell receptor beta chain was sequenced for a study of naive and memory T cell subsets (dated by TCRdb to 2017 to 2019). The study in broad terms: In the figure summarizing the skin biopsy and whole blood samples, approximately 10 blood donors, 7 tuberculin skin test biopsies and 3 saline control biopsies were reported. Skin biopsies were collected from tuberculin skin test sites or from saline-injected control sites and were processed for RNA extraction as previously described. PCR2 was typically performed as a SYBR Green qPCR that was stopped at a set threshold, although end-point PCR (about 6 cycles) could be used instead for low-input samples.

Broader findings and caveats from the paper: The higher numbers of TCRs at tuberculin skin test sites were interpreted as T cell infiltration of a delayed type IV hypersensitivity reaction. TCR sequences were reportedly recovered from both skin biopsy types, with far more TCRs at tuberculin skin test sites. Skin biopsy collection and RNA processing details were not given in the paper but referenced to earlier studies. The potential sensitivity of the RNA-based method to TCR transcript changes with T cell activation and differentiation was acknowledged.

From cysteine to phenylalanine, the CDR3 is 14 amino acids long. Just the 42-base CDR3 DNA is kept, in frame starting at base 1. The trim is 0 bases for V and 0 bases for J, with a gap of 6 bases between the germline ends. CDR1 and CDR2 are drawn from the germline V gene (reference sequence): MNHEY, SMNVEV. In the paper's terms, the treatment or condition label means: skin biopsy from PPD injection site in Mantoux-positive individual. Using 3' ligation of a UMI-containing oligonucleotide to TCR cDNA, the study laid out a robust and sensitive protocol to amplify, sequence and analyze TCRs. In individuals with a positive Mantoux test, tuberculin skin test biopsies were taken from sites that had been injected with PPD. Total RNA, without cell sorting, was DNase treated with RQ1 DNase before reverse transcription, targeting about 1 to 1000 ng input. Skin biopsy and whole blood libraries were made to test pipeline robustness in samples where T cells form a minority population.

Libraries were prepared through UMI-ligation and nested PCR. The ligated cDNA was amplified by four rounds of PCR, in which nested alpha and beta constant region primers were used together with the SP2 primer. For the blood and skin samples, reverse transcription of TCR RNA was done with SuperScript IV along with alpha and beta constant region primers. T4 RNA ligase 1 was used to ligate an oligonucleotide containing the Illumina SP2 primer and a UMI to the 3' end of the cDNA. To prevent hairpin formation, the 12-nucleotide UMI was made up of two random hexamers with an eight-base spacer between them. From the second PCR onward, TCR alpha and beta chain libraries were processed separately and dual indexed for multiplexing. After pooling, the indexed libraries were analyzed by capillary electrophoresis and sequenced on either an Illumina MiSeq or NextSeq. Libraries were spiked with PhiX DNA at about 5-7.5% so that base diversity was increased and cluster recognition was improved. Turning to the authors' computational methods: Demultiplexor pulled UMIs out of read 2, joined the UMIs with the TCR sequence from read 1, and separated reads according to sample indices. Decombinator identified V and J genes and V-J junctions, assigning each TCR a five-part identifier including V and J deletions. UMIs were used by Collapsinator to correct sequencing errors and PCR amplification heterogeneity, so that a UMI-based abundance was obtained for each TCR. CDR3Translator turned identifiers into nucleotide sequence, translated that sequence into amino acids, and pulled out CDR3 regions based on terminal motifs. After normalization to the amount of input RNA, the error-corrected alpha and beta TCR counts from blood and from skin were compared. The raw public data were reprocessed by TCRdb itself: fastp quality trimming at Q25, MiXCR clonotype calling, in-frame beta chains only. All rows with the same CDR3 protein become a single entry with the most common DNA and genes. For this entry, the V and J calls and clone size follow TCRdb and not the study's own pipeline. This sample is represented by 20,000 to 25,000 distinct CDR3 sequences; about 6.1% of them were singletons. Clones ranked in the top ten supply around 6.4% of the sample.

This clonotype is characterized as medium-sized (0.01 to 0.1%). The antigen it binds to is not known. No clone much larger than this one lies a single base away; base qualities are absent. The input for sequencing was skin, taken from a tuberculin skin test site. This clonotype was sampled from an adult in good health. Recombination joined TRBV27 with TRBJ2-7, and the D gene may be TRBD2, 6 bases matching. The nucleotides read TGTGCCAGCAGTTTATCCGGGAGCTCCTACGAGCAGTACTTC. It is translated as CASSLSGSSYEQYF.